Below are 15 T cell receptor beta chains sequenced from a single sample in a study of read filtering for tumor transcriptome and immune sequencing. The library was built from approximately 400 ng RNA with molecular barcoded adaptors for alpha/delta and beta/gamma chains. TCRdb re-analysed the reads in MiXCR, keeping a single row per CDR3 protein. The sample carries around 140,000 distinct CDR3 sequences, approximately 13% recorded once. The specimen sequenced was a population of CD138-negative cells sorted from bone marrow. The receptors were gathered from a donor aged 40 or over with multiple myeloma.

This clonotype was counted only a few times. The chain uses TRBV19 and TRBJ2-5, with 7 bases matching TRBD2. CDR3 length: 15 amino acids. V shed 4 bases and J 1 base; nucleotides not matched to a gene: 6. The V gene's germline CDR1 is LNHDA and CDR2 SQIVND (reference sequence). CDR3 region: CASSTQLASQETQYF. For the CDR3, the DNA is TGTGCCAGTAGTACCCAACTAGCGTCCCAAGAGACCCAGTACTTC.

The V call is TRBV4-2, the J call TRBJ2-1; no clear D gene. CDR1 and CDR2 (germline): LGHNA, YNFKEQ. The CDR3 has 13 residues. The germline V and J ends were trimmed by 8 bases and 12 bases, with 20 bases remaining between them. CDR3 bases: TGTGCCAGCCGGGTTGCTAATATCGATGGGCAGTTCTTC. Protein: CASRVANIDGQFF.

This clonotype was counted ten times or more. V is TRBV6-2 or TRBV6-3 and J is TRBJ2-7; D gene unclear. The CDR3 spans 14 residues. The ends were cut back, 6 bases at V and 3 bases at J, with 15 bases in the middle. CDR1 is MNHEY, CDR2 SVGEGT, per germline. The CDR3 bases are TGTGCCAGCAGCTCCCAAACAGCGCGCTACGAGCAGTACTTC. Translating it yields CASSSQTARYEQYF.

Notes on this clonotype: The conserved final phenylalanine or tryptophan is absent from the CDR3, which likely points to a read error. The DNA is omitted, as the CDR3 cannot be located on it reliably, and the CDR3 follows TCRdb's listing. The chain employs TRBV4-2 and TRBJ2-5; the table's D call, TRBD2, has no DNA check behind it. Per germline, CDR1 LGHNA and CDR2 YNFKEQ. The CDR3 is 13 residues long, counting both termini. The CDR3 reads CASSQGLAGVPIL.

V gene TRBV6-2 or TRBV6-3 combines with J gene TRBJ2-7; a possible D gene is TRBD2 (5 bases). This CDR3 has 15 amino acids. The V end lost 0 bases, the J end lost 3 bases, and 12 bases lay between the germline ends. The germline V gene encodes CDR1 MNHEY and CDR2 SVGEGT. Here the CDR3 reads CASSYSRRLGYEQYF. The CDR3 region has the DNA TGTGCCAGCAGTTACTCGCGGAGGTTGGGCTACGAGCAGTACTTC.

The CDR3 loop reads CASSLQSLGPQHF. DNA of the CDR3: TGTGCCAGCAGCTTACAAAGTTTGGGGCCCCAGCATTTT. The rearrangement joins TRBV7-6 to TRBJ1-5, with unresolved D. Trimming took off 2 bases at V and 9 bases at J, with 11 bases between the two ends. Germline values: CDR1 SGHVS, CDR2 FNYEAQ. The length of the CDR3 is 13 residues.

Details on this clonotype: Relative to the germline gene, one junction end is altered; a read error may explain this. J is TRBJ1-2 and V is TRBV7-8; 9 nucleotides agree with TRBD1. The germline gives CDR1 SGHVS, CDR2 FQNEAQ. The CDR3 loop spans 17 amino acids. The chain's CDR3 is CAISARTGAIANYGYTF. CDR3 bases: TGTGCCATCAGCGCCCGGACAGGGGCGATCGCTAACTATGGCTACACCTTC.

This clonotype was detected many times. The chain combines TRBV25-1 with TRBJ2-7, with D uncertain. Germline V gene sequence: CDR1 MGHDK, CDR2 SYGVNS. With 7 bases removed from V and 6 bases from J, the gap between germline ends came to 10 bases. The CDR3 is 11 amino acids. The CDR3 nucleotides read TGTGCCAGCACCCGCGGTCGCGAGCAGTACTTC. It specifies CASTRGREQYF.

This clonotype turned up a few times. The gene calls are TRBV7-8 and TRBJ2-1, with a possible D match to TRBD2 (6 bases). Per the germline V gene, CDR1 is SGHVS and CDR2 is FQNEAQ. The CDR3 sequence is 14 residues long. Trimming pared 9 bases from V and 4 bases from J, leaving 16 bases between. The DNA of the CDR3 is TGTGCCAGAACGCCGGGAGCCCCTTACAATGAGCAGTTCTTC. Translation: CARTPGAPYNEQFF.

This clonotype was observed at least ten times. The rearrangement joins TRBV6-5 to TRBJ2-1; 12 bases align to TRBD1. The germline V gene encodes CDR1 MNHEY and CDR2 SVGAGI. With 2 bases clipped from V and 6 bases from J, the junction kept 2 bases outside the gene matches. The CDR3 extends over 15 amino acids. CDR3 sequence reads: CASSYRDRGRNEQFF. CDR3 DNA sequence: TGTGCCAGCAGTTACCGGGACAGGGGGCGCAATGAGCAGTTCTTC.

A word on this clonotype: Just one base apart from a much larger clone, this may be a read error. This sequence joins TRBV12-3 or TRBV12-4 and TRBJ1-5; 7 bases match TRBD1. The CDR3 loop spans 15 amino acids. CDR3 bases: TGTGCCAGCAGTTCGACAGGGCTTGGCAATCAGCCCCGGCATTTT. This translates into CASSSTGLGNQPRHF.

This clonotype was detected ten times or more. Written as DNA, the CDR3 is TGTGCCAGCAGACCCACGGCAGCCGGGCGATATAGCAATCAGCCCCAGCATTTT. It encodes CASRPTAAGRYSNQPQHF. The chain joins TRBV2 to TRBJ1-5, with D hard to call. The V gene's germline CDR1 is SNHLY and CDR2 FYNNEI. V lost 6 bases, J lost 0 bases, and 21 bases lay in between. The CDR3 is made up of 18 amino acids.

Details on this clonotype: A much larger clone is a single base away; this may be a read error. V is TRBV6-2 or TRBV6-3 and J is TRBJ2-1, with a possible D match to TRBD2 (6 bases). The V end lost 2 bases, the J end lost 0 bases, and 8 bases lay between the germline ends. The CDR3 sequence is 15 residues long. The germline CDR1 and CDR2 sequences are MNHEY and SVGEGT. The CDR3: CASSYHGSSYNEQFF. The CDR3, as DNA: TGTGCCAGCAGTTACCACGGGAGCTCCTACAATGAGCAGTTCTTC.

DNA of the CDR3: TGTGCCACCCGGGACAGCCAAACGGGGACGCAAGAGACCCAGTACTTC. Residues: CATRDSQTGTQETQYF. The chain couples TRBV10-3 to TRBJ2-5, with 7 bases lining up with TRBD1. J lost 2 bases, V lost 10 bases, and 16 bases had no gene match. CDR3 length: 16 amino acids. In germline, CDR1 is ENHRY, CDR2 SYGVKD.

In this sample, this clonotype turned up once. The V and J genes are TRBV14 and TRBJ1-1; TRBD1 is a possible D gene (6 bases). This CDR3 has 18 amino acids. Germline CDR1 is SGHDN and CDR2 is FVKESK. V gave up 5 bases and J gave up 7 bases, with 29 bases separating them. This CDR3 reads CASSKFRTRGVGSGEAFF. The CDR3 DNA follows: TGTGCCAGCAGCAAATTTCGAACCAGGGGTGTGGGGAGCGGTGAAGCTTTCTTT.